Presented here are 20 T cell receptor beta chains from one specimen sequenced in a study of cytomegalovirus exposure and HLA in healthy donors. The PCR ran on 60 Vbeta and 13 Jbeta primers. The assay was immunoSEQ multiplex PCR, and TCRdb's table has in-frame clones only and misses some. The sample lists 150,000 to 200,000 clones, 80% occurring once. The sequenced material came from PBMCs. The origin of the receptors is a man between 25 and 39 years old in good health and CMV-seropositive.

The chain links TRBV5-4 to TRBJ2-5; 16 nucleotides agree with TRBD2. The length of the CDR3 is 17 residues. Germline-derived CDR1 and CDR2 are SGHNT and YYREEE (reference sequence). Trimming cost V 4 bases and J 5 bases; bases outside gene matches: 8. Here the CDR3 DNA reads TGTGCCAGCAGCCTTGGGACTAGCGGGGGGGCCAGGGAGACCCAGTACTTC. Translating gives CASSLGTSGGARETQYF.

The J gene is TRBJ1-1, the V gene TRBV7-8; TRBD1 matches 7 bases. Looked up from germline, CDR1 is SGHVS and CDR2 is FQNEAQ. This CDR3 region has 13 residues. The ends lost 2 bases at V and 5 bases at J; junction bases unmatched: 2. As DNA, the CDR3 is TGTGCCAGCAGCTTAACACAGGGGACTGAAGCTTTCTTT. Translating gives CASSLTQGTEAFF.

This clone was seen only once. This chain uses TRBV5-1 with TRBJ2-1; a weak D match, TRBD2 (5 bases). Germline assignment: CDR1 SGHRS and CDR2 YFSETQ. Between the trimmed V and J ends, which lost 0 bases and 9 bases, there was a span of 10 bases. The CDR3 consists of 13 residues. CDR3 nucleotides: TGCGCCAGCAGCTTGGTAGGAAGCGGTGAGCAGTTCTTC. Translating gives CASSLVGSGEQFF.

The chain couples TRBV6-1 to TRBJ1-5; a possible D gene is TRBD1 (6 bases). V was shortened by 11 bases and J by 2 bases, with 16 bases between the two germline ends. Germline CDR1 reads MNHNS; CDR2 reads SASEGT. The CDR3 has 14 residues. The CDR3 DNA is TGTGCCTGCCATATCAGGGGCGGCAATCAGCCCCAGCATTTT. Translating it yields CACHIRGGNQPQHF.

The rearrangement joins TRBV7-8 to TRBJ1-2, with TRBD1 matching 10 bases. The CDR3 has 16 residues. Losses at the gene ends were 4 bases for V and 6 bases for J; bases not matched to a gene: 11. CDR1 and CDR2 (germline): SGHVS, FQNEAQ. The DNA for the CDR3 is TGTGCCAGCAGCTCCGGGACAGGGGCGGCTCTGCATGGCTACACCTTC. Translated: CASSSGTGAALHGYTF.

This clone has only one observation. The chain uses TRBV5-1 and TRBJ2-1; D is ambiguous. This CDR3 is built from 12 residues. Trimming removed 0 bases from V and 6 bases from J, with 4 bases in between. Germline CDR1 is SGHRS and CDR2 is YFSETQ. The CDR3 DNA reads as TGCGCCAGCAGCTTGGATCTCAATGAGCAGTTCTTC. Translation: CASSLDLNEQFF. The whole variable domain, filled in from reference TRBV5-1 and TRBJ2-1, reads KAGVTQTPRYLIKTRGQQVTLSCSPISGHRSVSWYQQTPGQGLQFLFEYFSETQRNKGNFPGRFSGRQFSNSRSEMNVSTLELGDSALYLCASSLDLNEQFFGPGTRLTVL.

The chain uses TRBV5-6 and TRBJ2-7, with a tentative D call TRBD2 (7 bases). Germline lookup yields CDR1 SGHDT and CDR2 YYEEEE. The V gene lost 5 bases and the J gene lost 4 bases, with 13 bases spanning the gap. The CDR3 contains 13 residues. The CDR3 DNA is TGTGCCAGCAGGGGGGGGGCAGGATACGAGCAGTACTTC. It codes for CASRGGAGYEQYF.

The CDR3: CASSPSPNTGELFF. Here the CDR3 DNA reads TGTGCCAGCAGTCCGAGCCCGAACACCGGGGAGCTGTTTTTT. The gene calls are TRBV2 and TRBJ2-2; D not resolved. V was shortened by 5 bases and J by 0 bases, with 7 bases between the two germline ends. The CDR3 loop spans 14 amino acids. The germline gives CDR1 SNHLY, CDR2 FYNNEI.

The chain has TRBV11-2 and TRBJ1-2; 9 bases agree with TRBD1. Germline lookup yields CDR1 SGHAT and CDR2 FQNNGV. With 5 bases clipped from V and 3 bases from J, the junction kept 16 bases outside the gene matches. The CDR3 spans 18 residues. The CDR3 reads CASSRTAGQGRVHYGYTF. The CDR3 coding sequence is TGTGCCAGCAGCCGAACGGCGGGACAGGGAAGGGTTCACTATGGCTACACCTTC.

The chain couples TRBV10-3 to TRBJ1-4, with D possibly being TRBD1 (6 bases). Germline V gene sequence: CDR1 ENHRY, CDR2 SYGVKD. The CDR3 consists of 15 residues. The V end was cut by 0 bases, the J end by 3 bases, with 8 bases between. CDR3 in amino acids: CAISESGGANEKLFF. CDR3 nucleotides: TGTGCCATCAGTGAGTCAGGGGGAGCTAATGAAAAACTGTTTTTT.

CDR3 protein: CSTFGQGFDGYTF. As DNA, the CDR3 is TGCAGCACCTTCGGACAGGGGTTTGATGGCTACACCTTC. The rearrangement links TRBV29-1 to TRBJ1-2; 9 nucleotides match TRBD1. V dropped 8 bases and J dropped 6; count of bases not matched to a gene: 10. CDR1 and CDR2 from the germline V gene are SQVTM and ANQGSEA. CDR3 length equals 13 residues.

The CDR3, as DNA: TGTGCCAGCAGCGTAGGTCCCGAGGAGGCTGAAGCTTTCTTT. Its protein product is CASSVGPEEAEAFF. J is TRBJ1-1 and V is TRBV9; D gene uncertain. In germline, CDR1 is SGDLS, CDR2 YYNGEE. Trimming stripped 0 bases from V and 6 bases from J, with 12 bases between. The CDR3 extends over 14 amino acids.

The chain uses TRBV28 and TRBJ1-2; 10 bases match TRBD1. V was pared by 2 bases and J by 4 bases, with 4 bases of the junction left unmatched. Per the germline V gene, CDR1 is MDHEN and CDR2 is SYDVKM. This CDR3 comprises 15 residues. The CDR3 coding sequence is TGTGCCAGCAGTTTACTGACAGGGGGCGGCTATGGCTACACCTTC. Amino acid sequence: CASSLLTGGGYGYTF.

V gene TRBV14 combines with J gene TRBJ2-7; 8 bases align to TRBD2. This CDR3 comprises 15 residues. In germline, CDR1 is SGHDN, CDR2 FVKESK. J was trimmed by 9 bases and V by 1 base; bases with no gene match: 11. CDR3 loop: CASSQGFGGGRGQYF. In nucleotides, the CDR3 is TGTGCCAGCAGCCAAGGTTTCGGCGGGGGGCGTGGGCAGTACTTC.

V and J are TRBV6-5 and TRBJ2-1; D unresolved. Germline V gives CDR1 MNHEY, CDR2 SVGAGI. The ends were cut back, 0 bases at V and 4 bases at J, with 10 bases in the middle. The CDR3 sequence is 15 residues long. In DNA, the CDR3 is TGTGCCAGCAGTTACTCTGGCGGTGATTACAATGAGCAGTTCTTC. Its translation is CASSYSGGDYNEQFF.

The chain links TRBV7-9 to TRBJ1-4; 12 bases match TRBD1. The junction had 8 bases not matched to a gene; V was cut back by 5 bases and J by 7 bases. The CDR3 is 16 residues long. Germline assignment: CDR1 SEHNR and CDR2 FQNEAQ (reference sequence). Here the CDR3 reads CASSSPGQGAFEKLFF. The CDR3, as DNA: TGTGCCAGCAGCAGCCCGGGACAGGGGGCCTTTGAAAAACTGTTTTTT.

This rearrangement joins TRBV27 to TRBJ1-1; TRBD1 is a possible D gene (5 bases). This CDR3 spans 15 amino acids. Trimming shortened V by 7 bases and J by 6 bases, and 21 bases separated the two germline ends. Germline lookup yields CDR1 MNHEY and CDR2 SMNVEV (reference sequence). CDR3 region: CASTGDRQFGSEAFF. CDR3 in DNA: TGTGCCAGCACCGGAGATCGACAGTTCGGCTCTGAAGCTTTCTTT.

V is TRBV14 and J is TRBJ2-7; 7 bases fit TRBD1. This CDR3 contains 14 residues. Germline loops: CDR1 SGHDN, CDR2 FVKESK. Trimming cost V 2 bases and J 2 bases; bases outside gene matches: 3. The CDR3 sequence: CASSQRQGAYEQYF. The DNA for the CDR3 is TGTGCCAGCAGCCAAAGACAGGGCGCCTACGAGCAGTACTTC.

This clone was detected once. CDR3 bases: TGTGCCAGCAGTTATTCCAGGGAAGCCCACGAGCAGTACTTC. Its protein product is CASSYSREAHEQYF. The chain has TRBV6-5 and TRBJ2-7; perhaps TRBD1 as D (5 bases). Germline V gene data show CDR1 as MNHEY and CDR2 as SVGAGI. The CDR3 spans 14 residues. Trimming pared 3 bases from V and 5 bases from J, leaving 14 bases between.

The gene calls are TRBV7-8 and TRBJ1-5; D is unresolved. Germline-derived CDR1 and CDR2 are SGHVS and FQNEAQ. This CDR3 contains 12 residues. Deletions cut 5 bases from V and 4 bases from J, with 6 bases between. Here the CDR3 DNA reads TGTGCCAGCAGCCCGAGTAATCAGCCCCAGCATTTT. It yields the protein CASSPSNQPQHF.